This T cell receptor (beta chain) was sequenced in a study of blood T cell repertoires in COVID-19. TCRdb's copy holds only in-frame clones and misses some; the assay was immunoSEQ multiplex PCR. The sample gives 60,000 to 70,000 clones, roughly 80% of which show up once; about 38% is in the top ten. This sequence originates from a human donor in a cohort sampled during active COVID-19. Sequences were obtained from peripheral blood.

Here the CDR3 reads CASSPTSGVNNEQFF. CDR3 bases: TGTGCCAGCAGCCCCACTAGCGGGGTGAACAATGAGCAGTTCTTC. The chain links TRBV11-3 to TRBJ2-1; 10 nucleotides match TRBD2. V lost 5 bases to trimming and J lost 5 bases; unmatched junction nucleotides: 6. The CDR3 contains 15 residues. The germline V gene encodes CDR1 SGHNT and CDR2 YENEEA.